This TCR beta chain was sequenced during a study of CD8+ T cells in alopecia areata. Study-wide points: Higher clonality and more expanded CD8+ clones appeared in lesional than normal scalp. In scalp, tofacitinib significantly decreased clonality and expanded CD8+ clones among the top 100.

The sample's treatment: oral pan-JAK inhibitor, 5-10 mg twice daily. Researchers took lesional scalp punch biopsies and peripheral blood from people who were alopecia areata patients. Cell sorting on a FACSAria was used to separate CD4+ and CD8+ T cells from the PBMCs. This clone has more than one count but fewer than ten. Its target is unknown. Extracted RNA was reverse transcribed into cDNA, the sequencing template. Sequencing was performed with immunoSEQ multiplex PCR; in TCRdb, only in-frame clones are kept and a portion is missing. The sample lists 150,000 to 200,000 clones; around three fifths were seen once. This TCR was sampled from a human donor with alopecia areata. The sequencing used CD4+ T cells sorted from blood, collected at week 24, from a patient treated with tofacitinib.

The chain's CDR3 is CAISTQQGNSPLHF. The CDR3 bases are TGTGCCATCAGCACCCAACAGGGGAATTCACCCCTCCACTTT. The gene calls are TRBV10-3 and TRBJ1-6; 7 bases map to TRBD1. V shed 6 bases, J shed 7 bases, and the junction held 6 bases outside the gene matches. The CDR3 is 14 residues long. Germline V gene sequence: CDR1 ENHRY, CDR2 SYGVKD.